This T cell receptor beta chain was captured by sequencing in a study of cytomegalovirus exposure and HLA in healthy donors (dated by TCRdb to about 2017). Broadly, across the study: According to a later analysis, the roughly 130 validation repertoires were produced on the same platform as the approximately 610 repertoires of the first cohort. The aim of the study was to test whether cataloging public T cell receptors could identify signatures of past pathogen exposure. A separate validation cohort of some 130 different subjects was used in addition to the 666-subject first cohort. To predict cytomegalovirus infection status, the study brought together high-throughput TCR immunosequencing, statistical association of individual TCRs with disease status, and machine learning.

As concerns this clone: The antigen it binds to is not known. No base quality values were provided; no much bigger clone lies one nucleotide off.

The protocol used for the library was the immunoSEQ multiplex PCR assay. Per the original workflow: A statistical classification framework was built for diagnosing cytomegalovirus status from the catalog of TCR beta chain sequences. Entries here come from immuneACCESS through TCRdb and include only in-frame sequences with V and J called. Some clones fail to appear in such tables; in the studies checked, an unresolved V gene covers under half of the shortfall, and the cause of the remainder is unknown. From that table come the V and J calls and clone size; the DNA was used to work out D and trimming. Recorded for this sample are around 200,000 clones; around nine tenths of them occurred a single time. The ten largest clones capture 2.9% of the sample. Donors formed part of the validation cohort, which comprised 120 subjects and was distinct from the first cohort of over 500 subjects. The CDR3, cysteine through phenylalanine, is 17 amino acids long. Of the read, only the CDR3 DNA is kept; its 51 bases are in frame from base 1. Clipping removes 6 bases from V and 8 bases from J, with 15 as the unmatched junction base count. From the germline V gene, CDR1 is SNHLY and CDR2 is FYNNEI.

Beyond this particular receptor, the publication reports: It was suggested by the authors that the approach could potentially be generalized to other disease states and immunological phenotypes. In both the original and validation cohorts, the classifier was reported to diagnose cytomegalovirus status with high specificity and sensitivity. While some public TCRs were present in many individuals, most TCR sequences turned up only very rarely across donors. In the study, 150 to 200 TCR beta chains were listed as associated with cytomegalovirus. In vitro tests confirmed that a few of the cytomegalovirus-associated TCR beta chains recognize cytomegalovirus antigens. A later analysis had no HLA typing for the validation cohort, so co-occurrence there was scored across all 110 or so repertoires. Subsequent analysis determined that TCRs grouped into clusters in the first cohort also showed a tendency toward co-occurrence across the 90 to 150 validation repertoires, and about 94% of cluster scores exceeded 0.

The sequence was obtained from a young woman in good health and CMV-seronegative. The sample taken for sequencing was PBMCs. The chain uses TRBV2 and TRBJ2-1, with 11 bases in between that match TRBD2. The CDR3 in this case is CASREPSLAGGDHEQFF. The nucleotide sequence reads TGTGCCAGCAGGGAACCGAGCCTAGCGGGAGGTGACCATGAGCAGTTCTTC. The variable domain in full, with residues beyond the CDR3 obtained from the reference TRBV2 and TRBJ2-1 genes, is EPEVTQTPSHQVTQMGQEVILRCVPISNHLYFYWYRQILGQKVEFLVSFYNNEISEKSEIFDDQFSVERPDGSNFTLKIRSTKLEDSAMYFCASREPSLAGGDHEQFFGPGTRLTVL.